This TCR beta chain was obtained from a study of T cell changes during pregnancy in multiple sclerosis. Trimming pared 1 base from V and 3 bases from J, leaving 13 bases between. The V gene's germline CDR1 is SEHNR and CDR2 FQNEAQ (reference sequence). The CDR3 consists of 16 residues. The protocol was immunoSEQ multiplex PCR, while the TCRdb copy is restricted to in-frame clones and leaves out a portion. The profile covers 85,000 to 130,000 clones, with about 89% appearing a single time and 1.6% taken by the ten largest. The material sequenced was peripheral blood, taken before pregnancy. The chain employs TRBV7-9 and TRBJ1-5, with D possibly TRBD1 on 6 matching bases. This TCR derives from a female donor with multiple sclerosis, enrolled in a pregnancy study. The CDR3 loop reads CASSLEGTTNNQPQHF. In DNA form, the CDR3 reads TGTGCCAGCAGCTTAGAAGGGACAACTAACAATCAGCCCCAGCATTTT.